The 4 T cell receptor beta chains listed next were all sequenced from one sample in a study of T cells in Graves' hyperthyroidism and ophthalmopathy. Amplification yielded TCR beta CDR3 regions, with RNA transcripts as the source. Initially, a first-round RT-PCR of the TCR CDR3 employed the HTBI primer set. Each CDR3 protein is one row after TCRdb ran MiXCR on the multiplex PCR reads. The sample consists of 600,000 to 800,000 distinct CDR3 sequences, 30% to 40% of them appearing once. The source material was blood. The receptors originated from a woman in her thirties or forties with Graves' hyperthyroidism.

Of note for this clonotype: Relative to the germline gene, one junction end is altered; a read error may explain this. CDR3 sequence: CASSSGGSATGELFF. CDR3 sequence (DNA): TGTGCCAGCAGTTCGGGCGGGAGCGCCACCGGGGAGCTGTTTTTT. The genes are TRBV10-3 and TRBJ2-2; 7 bases match TRBD2. The germline CDR1 and CDR2 sequences are ENHRY and SYGVKD. CDR3 length: 15 residues.

V gene TRBV20-1 combines with J gene TRBJ1-5; D remains unclear. The CDR3 contains 12 residues. The V end was cut by 6 bases, the J end by 13 bases, with 19 bases between. In germline, CDR1 is DFQATT, CDR2 SNEGSKA (reference sequence). This chain's CDR3 is CSASAIRKNQHF. CDR3 DNA: TGCAGTGCCAGTGCCATCAGGAAGAATCAGCATTTT.

The chain uses TRBV2 and TRBJ2-7, with unresolved D. The J call may be in error: the DNA end matches TRBJ2-1 better. From germline, CDR1 is SNHLY and CDR2 FYNNEI. The CDR3 covers 15 residues. DNA of the CDR3: TGTGCCAGCAGTGAGTTACTCCAAGCCTACAATGAGCAGTTCTTC. Translated: CASSELLQAYNEQFF.

Concerning this clonotype itself: This may come from a read error, since a much larger clone is one base off. This rearrangement joins TRBV2 to TRBJ2-5, with D possibly matching TRBD1 (7 bases). CDR1 and CDR2 (germline): SNHLY, FYNNEI. The CDR3 runs 16 residues. V lost 4 bases to trimming and J lost 0 bases, with 15 bases between them. In nucleotides, the CDR3 is TGTGCCAGCAGTGTTGGGGGGACAGTATACCAAGAGACCCAGTACTTC. As protein: CASSVGGTVYQETQYF. The full variable domain, completed using reference TRBV2 and TRBJ2-5, is EPEVTQTPSHQVTQMGQEVILRCVPISNHLYFYWYRQILGQKVEFLVSFYNNEISEKSEIFDDQFSVERPDGSNFTLKIRSTKLEDSAMYFCASSVGGTVYQETQYFGPGTRLLVL.